This T cell receptor (beta chain) was sequenced in a study of T cells in Graves' hyperthyroidism and ophthalmopathy. This clonotype was seen ten or more times. TCR beta CDR3 regions were amplified from RNA. When the TCR CDR3 underwent first-round RT-PCR, the HTBI primer set was used. MiXCR was run by TCRdb on the multiplex PCR reads, yielding one entry per CDR3 protein. The sample has 500,000 to 800,000 distinct CDR3 sequences, roughly 15% seen once. CDR3 length: 17 amino acids. J gave up 1 base and V 1 base, and 6 bases lay outside the gene matches. Sequencing was done on a sample of blood. J is TRBJ2-1 and V is TRBV6-7; 8 nucleotides agree with TRBD2. TRBV6-7 is flagged as an ORF with uncertain function. The TCR sequence derives from a woman aged 45-65 years with Graves' ophthalmopathy. CDR3 DNA: TGTGCCAGCAGTTACTGGGCTAGCGGGTATTCCTACAATGAGCAGTTCTTC. Its translation: CASSYWASGYSYNEQFF.